Each of the 28 T cell receptor beta chains below was sequenced from the same sample in a study of identical twins. One entry per CDR3 protein results from TCRdb running MiXCR on the 5' RACE reads. The table lists approximately 600,000 distinct CDR3 sequences, more than 9% of them singletons. These same records also appear under a second study, on yellow fever vaccine responses in identical twins.

Sequenced material: PBMCs. Receptor source: a woman younger than 30 in good health.

This clonotype has more than one count but fewer than ten. This sequence joins TRBV19 and TRBJ2-1; D uncertain. Germline V CDR1 and CDR2: LNHDA, SQIVND (reference sequence). The CDR3 consists of 15 residues. The V end lost 2 bases, the J end lost 6 bases, and 14 bases lay between the germline ends. Here the CDR3 DNA reads TGTGCCAGTAGTATAACCGGGCCCAGATTCAATGAGCAGTTCTTC. Translated, it gives CASSITGPRFNEQFF.

The genes are TRBV6-2 or TRBV6-3 and TRBJ2-5; no firm D call. The V end lost 0 bases, the J end lost 0 bases, and 8 bases lay between the germline ends. The CDR3 spans 15 residues. Germline V gene sequence: CDR1 MNHEY, CDR2 SVGEGT. This CDR3 is CASSYSDTYQETQYF. DNA of the CDR3: TGTGCCAGCAGTTACTCCGACACGTACCAAGAGACCCAGTACTTC.

This clonotype was recorded at least ten times. The V gene is TRBV7-9, the J gene TRBJ2-1, with D unclear. The CDR3 totals 14 residues. V was pared by 1 base and J by 2 bases, with 6 bases between. The germline gives CDR1 SEHNR, CDR2 FQNEAQ (reference sequence). The CDR3 region is CASSLVFAYNEQFF. CDR3 DNA: TGTGCCAGCAGCTTAGTTTTTGCCTACAATGAGCAGTTCTTC.

This clonotype has a handful of counts. This chain joins TRBV6-2 or TRBV6-3 and TRBJ1-5, with 10 bases identical to TRBD1. Germline V gene lookup returns CDR1 MNHEY and CDR2 SVGEGT. The V and J ends lost 8 bases and 5 bases, in that order; junction bases with no gene match: 6. This CDR3 has 14 amino acids. The DNA for the CDR3 is TGTGCCAGCGGAATGGGACAGGGGTATCAGCCCCAGCATTTT. Amino acid sequence: CASGMGQGYQPQHF.

Comment on this clonotype: A much larger clonotype is one base distant, so this may be a read error. The chain uses TRBV15 and TRBJ2-5, with 7 bases matching TRBD2. The V gene end was trimmed by 5 bases and the J gene end by 7 bases; junction bases not matched to a gene: 10. The CDR3 is 14 residues long. Germline V lookup: CDR1 LNHNV, CDR2 YYDKDF (reference sequence). DNA for the CDR3: TGTGCCACCAGCGGACTAGGATCTATTCGGACCCAGTACTTC. Its protein is CATSGLGSIRTQYF.

The V and J genes are TRBV18 and TRBJ2-1; TRBD1 aligns across 8 bases. Per the germline V gene, CDR1 is KGHSH and CDR2 is LQKENI. The CDR3 is 13 residues long. Losses at the gene ends were 5 bases for V and 10 bases for J; bases not matched to a gene: 7. The CDR3, as DNA: TGTGCCAGCTCAGGCACAGGGGGAGAAGAGCAGTTCTTC. Protein: CASSGTGGEEQFF.

The chain couples TRBV15 to TRBJ2-7; TRBD2 agrees at 12 bases. This CDR3 contains 15 residues. Germline V gene data show CDR1 as LNHNV and CDR2 as YYDKDF (reference sequence). V lost 5 bases to trimming and J lost 3 bases; unmatched junction nucleotides: 5. The CDR3 loop is CATSPRLAGDYEQYF. DNA for the CDR3: TGTGCCACCAGCCCTCGACTAGCGGGGGACTACGAGCAGTACTTC.

V and J are TRBV7-2 and TRBJ2-4; a weak D match, TRBD1 (5 bases). The CDR3 spans 14 residues. V was trimmed by 1 base and J by 6 bases, leaving 10 bases between them. Per the germline V gene, CDR1 is SGHTA and CDR2 is FQGNSA. The CDR3 is CASSLEPGINIQYF. The CDR3 bases are TGTGCCAGCAGCTTAGAGCCAGGGATAAACATTCAGTACTTC.

This clonotype was found a few times. J is TRBJ2-3 and V is TRBV5-4; 10 nucleotides line up with TRBD1. The CDR3 covers 16 residues. The germline V gene has CDR1 SGHNT and CDR2 YYREEE (reference sequence). The J segment lost 4 bases and the V segment lost 0 bases, leaving 5 bases of the junction unmatched. CDR3 amino acids: CASSLGQGARADTQYF. The CDR3 nucleotides read TGTGCCAGCAGCTTGGGACAGGGGGCTCGGGCAGATACGCAGTATTTT.

This rearrangement joins TRBV12-3 or TRBV12-4 to TRBJ2-5, with TRBD2 identical over 12 bases. The trim removed 6 bases at V and 3 bases at J, leaving 11 bases unmatched. This CDR3 has 17 amino acids. CDR3 residues: CASSPGLAGWEKETQYF. The CDR3 region has the DNA TGTGCCAGCAGCCCAGGACTAGCGGGGTGGGAAAAAGAGACCCAGTACTTC.

This clonotype was seen ten or more times. The chain recombines TRBV5-1 with TRBJ2-1; 8 bases line up with TRBD1. V lost 3 bases and J lost 5; bases outside the gene matches: 16. The CDR3 runs to 18 residues. Germline CDR1 SGHRS, CDR2 YFSETQ. CDR3 in amino acids: CASSWTSPDRVGHNEQFF. The CDR3 DNA is TGCGCCAGCAGCTGGACTTCACCGGACAGGGTAGGCCACAATGAGCAGTTCTTC.

The chain uses TRBV7-9 and TRBJ2-7, with D possibly matching TRBD1 (6 bases). Germline CDR1 and CDR2: SEHNR and FQNEAQ (reference sequence). The CDR3 is 13 residues long. Trimming pared 8 bases from V and 1 base from J, leaving 12 bases between. CDR3 DNA: TGTGCCAGCGGATCAGGGGCGTCCTACGAGCAGTACTTC. Protein sequence: CASGSGASYEQYF. Full variable domain (outside the CDR3, taken from reference TRBV7-9 and TRBJ2-7): DTGVSQNPRHKITKRGQNVTFRCDPISEHNRLYWYRQTLGQGPEFLTYFQNEAQLEKSRLLSDRFSAERPKGSFSTLEIQRTEQGDSAMYLCASGSGASYEQYFGPGTRLTVT.

This clonotype has ten or more counts. The rearrangement links TRBV20-1 to TRBJ2-7, with 10 positions matching TRBD1. The CDR3 loop spans 14 amino acids. CDR1 is DFQATT, CDR2 SNEGSKA, per germline (reference sequence). The J segment lost 4 bases and the V segment lost 5 bases, leaving 8 bases of the junction unmatched. The CDR3 here is CSAPRTGGRYEQYF. In DNA, the CDR3 is TGCAGTGCTCCCCGGACAGGGGGGAGGTACGAGCAGTACTTC.

The chain is built from TRBV7-9 and TRBJ2-2; 13 positions match TRBD2. V lost 3 bases to trimming and J lost 4 bases; unmatched junction nucleotides: 2. Germline CDR1 SEHNR, CDR2 FQNEAQ (reference sequence). The CDR3 loop spans 16 amino acids. CDR3 sequence reads: CASSFGTSGITGELFF. Here the CDR3 DNA reads TGTGCCAGCAGCTTTGGGACTAGCGGGATCACCGGGGAGCTGTTTTTT.

The chain has TRBV2 and TRBJ2-3, with D perhaps TRBD1 or TRBD2 (5 bases each). Germline loops: CDR1 SNHLY, CDR2 FYNNEI. Trimming stripped 7 bases from V and 0 bases from J, with 11 bases between. The length of the CDR3 is 14 residues. CDR3: CASKIRGSTDTQYF. As DNA, the CDR3 is TGTGCCAGCAAGATTCGGGGCAGCACAGATACGCAGTATTTT.

This clonotype has a count of ten or more. The chain has TRBV28 and TRBJ2-7; D call uncertain. Trimming shortened V by 4 bases and J by 2 bases, and 18 bases separated the two germline ends. The CDR3 has 16 amino acids. Per germline, CDR1 MDHEN and CDR2 SYDVKM. DNA for the CDR3: TGTGCCAGCAGTTCCTGGACCCGAGTGATGCCCTACGAGCAGTACTTC. The encoded protein is CASSSWTRVMPYEQYF. The full variable domain, in which reference TRBV28 and TRBJ2-7 provide the parts outside the CDR3, is DVKVTQSSRYLVKRTGEKVFLECVQDMDHENMFWYRQDPGLGLRLIYFSYDVKMKEKGDIPEGYSVSREKKERFSLILESASTNQTSMYLCASSSWTRVMPYEQYFGPGTRLTVT.

This chain joins TRBV20-1 and TRBJ2-2, with TRBD2 matching over 9 bases. CDR3 length equals 14 residues. V shed 4 bases and J 5 bases; nucleotides not matched to a gene: 5. The germline CDR1 and CDR2 sequences are DFQATT and SNEGSKA (reference sequence). Here the CDR3 DNA reads TGCAGTGCTACTAGCGGGATGGGTACCGGGGAGCTGTTTTTT. Its protein product is CSATSGMGTGELFF.

This clonotype was recorded many times. The chain has TRBV6-1 and TRBJ1-6; maybe TRBD1 (6 bases). Deletions cut 6 bases from V and 7 bases from J, with 13 bases between. In germline, CDR1 is MNHNS, CDR2 SASEGT. This CDR3 is built from 14 residues. In DNA form, the CDR3 reads TGTGCCAGCAGGGCGGGGGCCGCCAATTCACCCCTCCACTTT. Residues: CASRAGAANSPLHF.

This clonotype was counted many times. This chain joins TRBV14 and TRBJ1-2, with TRBD1 matching 8 bases. Germline V CDR1 and CDR2: SGHDN, FVKESK. The trim removed 8 bases at V and 4 bases at J, leaving 9 bases unmatched. The CDR3 is 14 residues long. The CDR3 loop reads CASAGTGGFYGYTF. The CDR3 nucleotides are TGTGCCAGCGCCGGGACAGGAGGATTCTATGGCTACACCTTC. The entire variable domain, with the rest obtained from reference TRBV14 and TRBJ1-2, is as follows: EAGVTQFPSHSVIEKGQTVTLRCDPISGHDNLYWYRRVMGKEIKFLLHFVKESKQDESGMPNNRFLAERTGGTYSTLKVQPAELEDSGVYFCASAGTGGFYGYTFGSGTRLTVV.

This clonotype came up many times. The V call is TRBV6-2 or TRBV6-3, the J call TRBJ2-7; TRBD1 agrees at 10 bases. J was trimmed by 6 bases and V by 3 bases; bases with no gene match: 5. The germline V gene encodes CDR1 MNHEY and CDR2 SVGEGT. The CDR3 runs to 14 residues. This chain's CDR3 is CASSYSGTGVEQYF. CDR3 nucleotides: TGTGCCAGCAGTTATTCTGGGACAGGGGTCGAGCAGTACTTC.

This CDR3 is CSASPGTMNTGELFF. The DNA for the CDR3 is TGCAGTGCCTCTCCCGGCACCATGAACACCGGGGAGCTGTTTTTT. The chain combines TRBV20-1 with TRBJ2-2; D uncertain. CDR1 and CDR2 from the germline V gene are DFQATT and SNEGSKA (reference sequence). The CDR3 runs 15 residues. The V end lost 6 bases, the J end lost 1 base, and 15 bases lay between the germline ends.

The chain employs TRBV5-1 and TRBJ2-5; TRBD1 might be the D (6 bases). With 9 bases removed from V and 5 bases from J, the gap between germline ends came to 11 bases. CDR1 is SGHRS and CDR2 is YFSETQ in the germline V gene. This CDR3 comprises 11 residues. CDR3 loop: CANPQGETQYF. For the CDR3, the DNA is TGCGCCAACCCCCAGGGGGAGACCCAGTACTTC.

The chain combines TRBV29-1 with TRBJ1-2; the D is unclear. The germline V gene encodes CDR1 SQVTM and CDR2 ANQGSEA. With 3 bases removed from V and 8 bases from J, the gap between germline ends came to 16 bases. There are 13 residues in the CDR3. The CDR3 loop is CSVDDHEGGGYTF. CDR3 coding DNA: TGCAGCGTTGATGACCATGAGGGCGGGGGCTACACCTTC.

There are many counts of this clonotype. The chain links TRBV20-1 to TRBJ2-7, with 9 nucleotides matching TRBD2. The CDR3 spans 15 residues. Germline V gene lookup returns CDR1 DFQATT and CDR2 SNEGSKA (reference sequence). The trim removed 0 bases at V and 4 bases at J, leaving 7 bases unmatched. DNA of the CDR3: TGCAGTGCTAGAGATCGTCTAGCGGGGAATTACGAGCAGTACTTC. Translation: CSARDRLAGNYEQYF.

As DNA, the CDR3 is TGCGCCAGCAGCCGAGGGACTAGCGGGACAGTAGAGACCCAGTACTTC. Its translation is CASSRGTSGTVETQYF. The genes are TRBV5-1 and TRBJ2-5; 13 nucleotides line up with TRBD2. This CDR3 has 16 amino acids. The V segment lost 4 bases and the J segment 4 bases; nucleotides outside the gene matches: 7. The germline V gene has CDR1 SGHRS and CDR2 YFSETQ.

Many counts were recorded for this clonotype. V is TRBV28 and J is TRBJ2-7; D is possibly TRBD2 (5 bases). Germline V CDR1 and CDR2: MDHEN, SYDVKM. This CDR3 region has 14 residues. The V end was cut by 2 bases, the J end by 3 bases, with 11 bases between. CDR3 sequence reads: CASSLAGSVYEQYF. CDR3 DNA: TGTGCCAGCAGTTTAGCGGGCAGCGTCTACGAGCAGTACTTC.

This chain links TRBV30 with TRBJ2-7, with D uncertain. V was trimmed by 6 bases and J by 7 bases, leaving 10 bases between them. Germline values: CDR1 GTSNPN, CDR2 SVGIG (reference sequence). The CDR3 loop spans 10 amino acids. DNA for the CDR3: TGTGCCTGCCGTTCCCTAGAGCAGTACTTC. As protein: CACRSLEQYF.

This clonotype has just a few counts. The chain employs TRBV4-2 and TRBJ2-1, with 9 nucleotides matching TRBD2. The V gene's germline CDR1 is LGHNA and CDR2 YNFKEQ. The CDR3 sequence is 18 residues long. J was trimmed by 2 bases and V by 1 base; bases with no gene match: 9. CDR3 sequence reads: CASSQAVRLAAAYNEQFF. CDR3 sequence (DNA): TGTGCCAGCAGCCAAGCAGTTCGACTAGCGGCCGCCTACAATGAGCAGTTCTTC.